One sample yielded the 27 T cell receptor beta chains listed below, sequenced in a study of human T cells and chemical hapten exposure. As for time point: healthy volunteer bleed at 2 weeks. Sequencing started from total RNA isolated from unfractionated whole blood. TCRdb used MiXCR to reprocess the RACE reads, holding one entry per CDR3 protein. Among some 90,000 distinct CDR3 sequences listed, approximately 10% were seen once. Sequencing was performed on whole blood. These receptors were obtained from a female donor in good health. Some clones in this sample may be carry-over from other donors' samples.

This clonotype was seen many times. V and J are TRBV7-2 and TRBJ2-3, with D tentatively TRBD1 (6 bases). Looked up from germline, CDR1 is SGHTA and CDR2 is FQGNSA. CDR3 length equals 13 residues. Trimming shortened V by 5 bases and J by 4 bases, and 10 bases separated the two germline ends. The CDR3 DNA sequence: TGTGCCAGCAGCCAGGGGCACGCAGATACGCAGTATTTT. Translating gives CASSQGHADTQYF.

Many counts were recorded for this clonotype. V usage is TRBV7-2 and J usage is TRBJ2-5; tentatively, D is TRBD1 (6 bases). V lost 0 bases and J 6 bases, leaving 8 bases between the germline ends. The CDR3 consists of 13 residues. Per germline, CDR1 SGHTA and CDR2 FQGNSA. CDR3 DNA: TGTGCCAGCAGCTTAGCGGGGGCGAAGACCCAGTACTTC. Translation: CASSLAGAKTQYF. Full variable domain (outside the CDR3, taken from reference TRBV7-2 and TRBJ2-5): GAGVSQSPSNKVTEKGKDVELRCDPISGHTALYWYRQSLGQGLEFLIYFQGNSAPDKSGLPSDRFSAERTGGSVSTLTIQRTQQEDSAVYLCASSLAGAKTQYFGPGTRLLVL.

The rearrangement uses TRBV20-1 and TRBJ2-3, with D possibly called TRBD1 or TRBD2 (5 bases each). The CDR3 loop spans 16 amino acids. Germline CDR1 and CDR2: DFQATT and SNEGSKA (reference sequence). V was clipped by 6 bases and J by 2 bases, with 21 bases between them. For the CDR3, the DNA is TGCAGTGCGAGGGACCTCGATATGGCAGCCACAGATACGCAGTATTTT. Its translation: CSARDLDMAATDTQYF.

The chain couples TRBV12-3 or TRBV12-4 to TRBJ2-1; D is undetermined. The CDR3 spans 15 residues. Trimming left V 3 bases short and J 5 bases short, with 14 bases between. The CDR3 here is CASSFYGQLDNEQFF. In DNA, the CDR3 is TGTGCCAGCAGTTTTTATGGTCAACTGGACAATGAGCAGTTCTTC.

This clonotype was recorded at least ten times. The chain recombines TRBV6-2 or TRBV6-3 with TRBJ2-1; 11 bases fit TRBD2. CDR1 and CDR2 (germline): MNHEY, SVGEGT. CDR3 size: 16 residues. V shed 5 bases and J 4 bases; nucleotides not matched to a gene: 7. As DNA, the CDR3 is TGTGCCAGCAGTCACGGGACTAGCGGTGATTACAATGAGCAGTTCTTC. This encodes CASSHGTSGDYNEQFF.

This chain joins TRBV20-1 and TRBJ2-1, with TRBD2 matching 8 bases. J lost 6 bases, V lost 8 bases, and 12 bases had no gene match. The CDR3 contains 14 residues. Per germline, CDR1 DFQATT and CDR2 SNEGSKA (reference sequence). The CDR3 spells CSSQLREGFNEQFF. The CDR3 DNA reads TGCAGTTCACAACTTCGGGAGGGCTTCAATGAGCAGTTCTTC.

This clonotype was detected ten times or more. The chain combines TRBV21-1 with TRBJ1-1; the DNA was not compared with TRBD1, the D call given in the table. TRBV21-1 is a known pseudogene. The CDR3 is 18 amino acids. The CDR3 coding sequence is TGTGCCAGCAGCAAAAAGGCAGGGGGCTTAGCTTCGAACACTGAAGCTTTCTTT. It specifies CASSKKAGGLASNTEAFF.

This chain uses TRBV7-2 with TRBJ1-1; D not resolved. CDR1 is SGHTA and CDR2 is FQGNSA in the germline V gene. The CDR3 extends over 16 amino acids. The V and J ends lost 1 base and 1 base respectively, with 13 bases between them. CDR3 sequence: CASSLEWEKTNTEAFF. The DNA for the CDR3 is TGTGCCAGCAGCTTAGAGTGGGAGAAAACGAACACTGAAGCTTTCTTT.

The sample holds a few counts of this clonotype. The rearrangement uses TRBV6-1 and TRBJ2-7; maybe TRBD2 (6 bases). CDR3 length: 15 amino acids. Germline V gene lookup returns CDR1 MNHNS and CDR2 SASEGT. V lost 1 base and J 6 bases, leaving 16 bases between the germline ends. CDR3 sequence reads: CASSEVEGTGLEQYF. CDR3 coding DNA: TGTGCCAGCAGTGAAGTGGAGGGGACCGGGCTCGAGCAGTACTTC.

The sample holds many counts of this clonotype. The V and J genes are TRBV4-3 and TRBJ2-7, with a tentative D call TRBD1 (5 bases). Trimming cost V 2 bases and J 0 bases, with 8 bases left between them. The CDR3 is made up of 14 amino acids. Germline CDR1 is LGHNA and CDR2 is YSLEER. The CDR3 bases are TGCGCCAGCAGCCAATCCAGGGACTCCTACGAGCAGTACTTC. Protein sequence: CASSQSRDSYEQYF.

The rearrangement links TRBV20-1 to TRBJ2-1, with 8 bases that match TRBD2. CDR3 length equals 16 residues. Germline loops: CDR1 DFQATT, CDR2 SNEGSKA (reference sequence). The trim removed 0 bases at V and 4 bases at J, leaving 8 bases unmatched. The CDR3 bases are TGCAGTGCTAGAGATCGAACGGGAGGGCCGTACAATGAGCAGTTCTTC. This codes for CSARDRTGGPYNEQFF.

V gene TRBV20-1 combines with J gene TRBJ2-1; TRBD2 matches at 9 bases. The trim removed 6 bases at V and 4 bases at J, leaving 22 bases unmatched. This CDR3 comprises 19 residues. CDR1 and CDR2 from the germline V gene are DFQATT and SNEGSKA (reference sequence). This CDR3 is CSATSRREIAGARYNEQFF. CDR3 sequence (DNA): TGCAGTGCCACTAGCCGGCGGGAGATAGCGGGAGCGAGGTACAATGAGCAGTTCTTC.

This chain links TRBV7-3 with TRBJ2-2, with D possibly TRBD2 on 6 matching bases. CDR1 and CDR2 (germline): SGHTA, FQGTGA. Between the trimmed V and J ends, which lost 2 bases and 3 bases, there was a span of 10 bases. CDR3 length: 15 residues. CDR3 sequence (DNA): TGTGCCAGCAGCTTACCGGGAGCGGACACCGGGGAGCTGTTTTTT. Translating it yields CASSLPGADTGELFF.

In this sample, this clonotype turned up a few times. V is TRBV2 and J is TRBJ1-5; D is possibly TRBD1 (6 bases). Trimming shortened V by 6 bases and J by 1 base, and 13 bases separated the two germline ends. Germline V gene lookup returns CDR1 SNHLY and CDR2 FYNNEI. This CDR3 has 15 amino acids. As DNA, the CDR3 is TGTGCCAGCAGGGTGGACAGTTCGAGCAATCAGCCCCAGCATTTT. It is translated as CASRVDSSSNQPQHF.

This clonotype was counted only a few times. The CDR3 nucleotides read TGTGCCATCAGAACCCGGGCGGAAGATGAAAAACTGTTTTTT. It specifies CAIRTRAEDEKLFF. V and J are TRBV10-3 and TRBJ1-4; D call uncertain. CDR1 ENHRY and CDR2 SYGVKD come from the germline V gene. The V and J ends lost 6 bases and 6 bases respectively, with 14 bases between them. The CDR3 has 14 amino acids.

This clonotype has at least ten counts. The chain couples TRBV6-4 to TRBJ2-2; 10 bases match TRBD1. The V gene end was trimmed by 6 bases and the J gene end by 3 bases; junction bases not matched to a gene: 1. The V gene's germline CDR1 is MRHNA and CDR2 SNTAGT. CDR3 length: 14 amino acids. As DNA, the CDR3 is TGTGCCAGCAGCGGGACAGGGGACACCGGGGAGCTGTTTTTT. Translation gives CASSGTGDTGELFF.

The table lists this clonotype with many counts. V and J are TRBV7-3 and TRBJ2-1, with D tentatively TRBD2 (6 bases). CDR3 size: 13 residues. Trimming stripped 2 bases from V and 8 bases from J, with 10 bases between. Germline V gene data show CDR1 as SGHTA and CDR2 as FQGTGA. CDR3 nucleotides: TGTGCCAGCAGCTTATTGGGAGGCCATGAGCAGTTCTTC. Its translation: CASSLLGGHEQFF.

In its sample, this clonotype was seen many times. The V and J genes are TRBV3-1 and TRBJ2-7, with unresolved D. Trimming stripped 1 base from V and 6 bases from J, with 4 bases between. Germline V CDR1 and CDR2: LGHDT, YNNKEL (reference sequence). This CDR3 has 11 amino acids. The CDR3 loop is CASSQGAEQYF. In DNA, the CDR3 is TGTGCCAGCAGCCAAGGAGCCGAGCAGTACTTC.

This clonotype has ten or more counts. The rearrangement links TRBV12-3 or TRBV12-4 to TRBJ2-1, with 8 bases lining up with TRBD1. This CDR3 region has 15 residues. V was clipped by 5 bases and J by 0 bases; unmatched bases: 3. CDR3 in amino acids: CASSGQGSSYNEQFF. CDR3 coding DNA: TGTGCCAGCAGTGGACAGGGTAGCTCCTACAATGAGCAGTTCTTC.

This clonotype came up many times. This chain joins TRBV7-9 and TRBJ2-1; unclear D gene. Trimming left V 5 bases short and J 2 bases short, with 22 bases between. The germline V gene encodes CDR1 SEHNR and CDR2 FQNEAQ (reference sequence). This CDR3 contains 18 residues. The CDR3, as DNA: TGTGCCAGCAGCGTAAAAGGTTCTCCCATTTTTCCCTACAATGAGCAGTTCTTC. Amino acid sequence: CASSVKGSPIFPYNEQFF.

This clonotype has more than one count but fewer than ten. The V gene is TRBV5-1, the J gene TRBJ2-7; possible D gene TRBD2, 6 bases. The length of the CDR3 is 16 residues. CDR1 and CDR2 from the germline V gene are SGHRS and YFSETQ. V was pared by 4 bases and J by 6 bases, with 23 bases between. DNA for the CDR3: TGCGCCAGCAGCCCCCTGGCGGACCGCCGGCGGGGCGAGCAGTACTTC. Its protein product is CASSPLADRRRGEQYF. Full variable domain (missing parts from reference TRBV5-1 and TRBJ2-7): KAGVTQTPRYLIKTRGQQVTLSCSPISGHRSVSWYQQTPGQGLQFLFEYFSETQRNKGNFPGRFSGRQFSNSRSEMNVSTLELGDSALYLCASSPLADRRRGEQYFGPGTRLTVT.

The chain links TRBV2 to TRBJ2-1; D is perhaps TRBD1 (6 bases). V lost 4 bases and J lost 2, with 24 bases in between. CDR1 and CDR2 (germline): SNHLY, FYNNEI. The CDR3 loop spans 19 amino acids. In nucleotides, the CDR3 is TGTGCCAGCAGTGGAAACCCTCGTGAAGTCGGGACACCCTACAATGAGCAGTTCTTC. This codes for CASSGNPREVGTPYNEQFF.

The sample holds a few counts of this clonotype. The rearrangement links TRBV30 to TRBJ2-3; D not certain. Germline V gene data show CDR1 as GTSNPN and CDR2 as SVGIG (reference sequence). Trimming pared 2 bases from V and 1 base from J, leaving 4 bases between. The CDR3 has 12 residues. The CDR3: CAWSSGTDTQYF. The CDR3 nucleotides read TGTGCCTGGAGTTCCGGCACAGATACGCAGTATTTT.

The CDR3 is CASSSVRGQRAFF. CDR3 DNA sequence: TGCGCCAGCAGCTCTGTGAGGGGGCAGCGAGCTTTCTTT. The V call is TRBV5-1, the J call TRBJ1-1; TRBD1 agrees at 7 bases. V shed 3 bases, J shed 10 bases, and the junction held 9 bases outside the gene matches. The CDR3 runs to 13 residues. The germline V gene has CDR1 SGHRS and CDR2 YFSETQ.

The sample holds a few counts of this clonotype. The V and J genes are TRBV5-1 and TRBJ1-5, with D possibly TRBD1 on 6 matching bases. Between the trimmed V and J ends, which lost 4 bases and 7 bases, there was a span of 15 bases. Germline loops: CDR1 SGHRS, CDR2 YFSETQ. The CDR3 has 14 residues. For the CDR3, the DNA is TGCGCCAGCAGCCTGGGGGGGCTTCGACAGCCCCAGCATTTT. This codes for CASSLGGLRQPQHF.

The chain joins TRBV7-6 to TRBJ1-6; 8 positions agree with TRBD1. This CDR3 spans 19 amino acids. Germline CDR1 SGHVS, CDR2 FNYEAQ. J was trimmed by 7 bases and V by 1 base; bases with no gene match: 15. As DNA, the CDR3 is TGTGCCAGCAGCTTAGTCAGTTCAGGGGACACAGGGGGAAATTCACCCCTCCACTTT. As protein: CASSLVSSGDTGGNSPLHF.

The J gene is TRBJ1-1, the V gene TRBV6-1, with 7 bases lining up with TRBD1. Germline V gene lookup returns CDR1 MNHNS and CDR2 SASEGT. There are 14 residues in the CDR3. V trimming: 6 bases; J trimming: 0 bases; junction bases outside the gene matches: 4. Here the CDR3 DNA reads TGTGCCAGCAGGCAGGGGGTCATGAACACTGAAGCTTTCTTT. This encodes CASRQGVMNTEAFF.